This is a list of T cell receptor beta chains from one sample in a study of human T cells and chemical hapten exposure. TCRdb analysed the RACE reads with MiXCR anew, one entry per CDR3 protein. The table has approximately 340,000 distinct CDR3 sequences, around 7% seen once. The source was whole blood, collected in connection with sensitization to the hapten diphenylcyclopropenone (DPC). The receptors here all came from a woman aged 18-29 years with alopecia areata. Some clones in this sample may be carry-over from other donors' samples. The CDR3 runs from the conserved cysteine through the conserved F or W. The D gene is left open where the match is weak.

d_call v_call cdr3_aa
TRBD1 TRBV7-2 CASSSRTGINQLYGYTF
- TRBV5-4 CASSLGPLSTDTQYF
TRBD2 TRBV24-1 CATSSGRGVGTDTQYF
TRBD2 TRBV3-1 CASSQAPGGGGLETQYF
- TRBV5-1 CASSPALEGEQFF
- TRBV4-1 CASSQRRGNEQFF
- TRBV27 CASSLWSGANVLTF
TRBD1 TRBV5-1 CASSVGTGVNYGYTF
- TRBV2 CASPNDKDDQETQYF
TRBD1 TRBV4-3 CASSQADRGTYEQYF
- TRBV7-2 CASSPLATNEKLFF
- TRBV7-9 CASENRGTDEAFF
- TRBV3-1 CASSLKSAGQYTGELFF
- TRBV9 CASSADRSNQPQHF
- TRBV28 CASSSPPRGPQHF
- TRBV6-2/TRBV6-3 CASSLVANEQFF